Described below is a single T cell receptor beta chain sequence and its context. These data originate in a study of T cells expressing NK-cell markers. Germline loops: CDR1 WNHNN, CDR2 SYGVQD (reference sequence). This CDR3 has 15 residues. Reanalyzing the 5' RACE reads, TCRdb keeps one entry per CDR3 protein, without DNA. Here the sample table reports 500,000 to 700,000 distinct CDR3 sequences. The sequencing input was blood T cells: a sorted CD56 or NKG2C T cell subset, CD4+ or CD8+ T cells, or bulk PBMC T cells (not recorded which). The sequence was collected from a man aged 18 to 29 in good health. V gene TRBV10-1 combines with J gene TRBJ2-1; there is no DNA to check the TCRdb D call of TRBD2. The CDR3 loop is CASTGLAGVNNEQFF.